This TCR beta chain was captured in a study of a mutant IDH1 vaccine in newly diagnosed glioma. The wider study: Patients were given eight vaccinations, scheduled in weeks 1, 3, 5, 7, 11, 15, 19 and 23.

Method: immunoSEQ multiplex PCR; TCRdb's copy keeps in-frame clones and lacks some. The table records 110,000 or so clones, roughly 90% of them present only once. As to time point: week 11, during vaccination. Mutant IDH1 20-mer peptide, at 300 ug, made up each vaccine dose, with topical imiquimod. Between the trimmed V and J ends, which lost 7 bases and 7 bases, there was a span of 17 bases. Looked up from germline, CDR1 is SNHLY and CDR2 is FYNNEI. This CDR3 region has 15 residues. About this clone: The antigen is unknown.

This specimen was PBMCs, taken from a glioma patient whose treatment included an IDH1 peptide vaccine. The TCR sequence derives from a woman aged 50 to 60 with glioma. The rearrangement links TRBV2 to TRBJ1-6; unclear D gene. CDR3 in amino acids: CASNPGTDRNSPLHF. DNA of the CDR3: TGTGCCAGCAACCCGGGTACAGATAGGAATTCACCCCTCCACTTT.